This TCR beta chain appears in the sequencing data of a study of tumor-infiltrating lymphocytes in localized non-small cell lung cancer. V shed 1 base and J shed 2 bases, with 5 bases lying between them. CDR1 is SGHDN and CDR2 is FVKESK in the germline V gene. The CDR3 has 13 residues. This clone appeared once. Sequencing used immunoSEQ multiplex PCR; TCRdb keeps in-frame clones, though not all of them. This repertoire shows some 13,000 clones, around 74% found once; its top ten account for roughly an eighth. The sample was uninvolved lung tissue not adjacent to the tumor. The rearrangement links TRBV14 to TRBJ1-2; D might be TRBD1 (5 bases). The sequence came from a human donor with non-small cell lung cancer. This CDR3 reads CASSQGQNYGYTF. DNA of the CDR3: TGTGCCAGCAGCCAAGGACAGAACTATGGCTACACCTTC.